This TCR beta chain was retrieved from a study of blood T cell repertoires in COVID-19. Study background: T cells, B-cell-depleted T cells, or PBMCs provided the cDNA or gDNA that served as material.

Assignments of participants to cohorts depended upon their own reported clinical history. In the original processing: Counts of nucleated cells, estimated from reference gene primer amplification, were obtained. Some clones are missing from TCRdb's copy, which holds only in-frame ones; the method was immunoSEQ multiplex PCR. Clonal size and the V and J genes are those of that table, whereas D and trimming came from the DNA. The data contain over 130,000 clones, approximately 85% of them singletons. CDR3 length: 17 amino acids. Germline V gene sequence: CDR1 SGHAT, CDR2 FQNNGV. The J segment lost 0 bases and the V segment lost 5 bases, leaving 12 bases of the junction unmatched.

V usage is TRBV11-2 and J usage is TRBJ2-7, with 8 bases lining up with TRBD1. Specimen: PBMCs or T cells enriched from blood (not recorded which). The clonotype originates from a woman in her forties or fifties with acute COVID-19. The CDR3 region has the DNA TGTGCCAGCAGCCAAGTGTTAGGACAGGGTTTCTCCTACGAGCAGTACTTC. This codes for CASSQVLGQGFSYEQYF. The complete variable domain, with remaining parts taken from reference TRBV11-2 and TRBJ2-7, reads EAGVAQSPRYKIIEKRQSVAFWCNPISGHATLYWYQQILGQGPKLLIQFQNNGVVDDSQLPKDRFSAERLKGVDSTLKIQPAKLEDSAVYLCASSQVLGQGFSYEQYFGPGTRLTVT.